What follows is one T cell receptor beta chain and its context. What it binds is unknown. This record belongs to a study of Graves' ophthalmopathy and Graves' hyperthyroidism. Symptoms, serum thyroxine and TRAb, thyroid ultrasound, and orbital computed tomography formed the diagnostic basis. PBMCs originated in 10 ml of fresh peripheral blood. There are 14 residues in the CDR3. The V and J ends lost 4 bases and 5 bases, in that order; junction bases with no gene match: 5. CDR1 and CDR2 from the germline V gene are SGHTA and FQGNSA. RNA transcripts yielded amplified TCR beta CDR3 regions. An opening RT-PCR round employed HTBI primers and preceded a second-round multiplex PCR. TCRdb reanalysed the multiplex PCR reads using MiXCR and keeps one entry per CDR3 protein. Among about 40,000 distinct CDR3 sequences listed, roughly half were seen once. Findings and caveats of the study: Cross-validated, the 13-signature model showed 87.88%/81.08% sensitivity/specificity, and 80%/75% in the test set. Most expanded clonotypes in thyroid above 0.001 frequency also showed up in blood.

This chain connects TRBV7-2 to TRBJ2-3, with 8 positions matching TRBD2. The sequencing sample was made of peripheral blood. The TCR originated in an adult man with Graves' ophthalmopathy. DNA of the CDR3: TGTGCCAGCAGCTACAGCGGGGGAATAGATACGCAGTATTTT. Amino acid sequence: CASSYSGGIDTQYF.